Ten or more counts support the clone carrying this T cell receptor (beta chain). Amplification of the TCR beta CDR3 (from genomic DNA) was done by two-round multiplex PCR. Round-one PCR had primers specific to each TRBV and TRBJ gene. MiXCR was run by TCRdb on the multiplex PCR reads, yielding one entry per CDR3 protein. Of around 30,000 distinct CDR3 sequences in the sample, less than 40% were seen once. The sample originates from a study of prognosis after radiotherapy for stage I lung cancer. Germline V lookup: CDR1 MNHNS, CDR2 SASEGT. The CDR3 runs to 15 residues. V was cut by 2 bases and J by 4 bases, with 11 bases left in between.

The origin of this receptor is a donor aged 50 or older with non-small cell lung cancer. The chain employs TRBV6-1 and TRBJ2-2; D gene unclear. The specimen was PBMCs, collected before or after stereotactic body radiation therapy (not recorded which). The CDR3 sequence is CASSEYRRSTGELFF. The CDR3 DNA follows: TGTGCCAGCAGTGAATACAGAAGAAGCACCGGGGAGCTGTTTTTT.